This T cell receptor beta chain is from a study of blood T cell repertoires in COVID-19. In the study overall: Researchers got acute and convalescent COVID-19 samples from the United States, Italy and Spain. T cells, B-cell-depleted T cells, or PBMCs supplied cDNA or gDNA.

In the original workflow: Amplifying reference gene primers gave estimates of nucleated cell counts. TCRdb's copy holds only in-frame clones and misses some; the assay was immunoSEQ multiplex PCR. From that table come the V and J calls and clone size; the DNA was used to work out D and trimming. The sample comprises roughly 58,000 clones, 84% of which are singletons, and approximately 17% rests with the top ten. The germline CDR1 and CDR2 sequences are LNHDA and SQIVND (reference sequence). The V and J ends lost 6 bases and 9 bases respectively, with 15 bases between them. The CDR3 is 13 residues long.

The receptor was isolated from a man in his 70s with active COVID-19. Source material: peripheral blood. J is TRBJ2-1 and V is TRBV19; tentative D call: TRBD1 (7 bases). The CDR3 region is CASSPGQGGEQFF. The CDR3 nucleotides are TGTGCCAGTAGCCCTGGCCAGGGGGGTGAGCAGTTCTTC.